Shown below are 15 T cell receptor beta chains from a single sample sequenced in a study of identical twins. TCRdb passed the 5' RACE reads through MiXCR, listing each CDR3 protein once. The sample lists hundreds of thousands of distinct CDR3 sequences, approximately 18% occurring once. A further study also used this sample, focusing on T cells expressing NK-cell markers.

Sequencing used PBMCs. The receptors here all came from a woman aged 18 to 35 in good health.

V and J are TRBV29-1 and TRBJ2-7; 7 bases match TRBD2. V was pared by 6 bases and J by 2 bases, with 7 bases of the junction left unmatched. The CDR3 covers 13 residues. Germline CDR1 SQVTM, CDR2 ANQGSEA. The chain's CDR3 is CSVGEGRTYEQYF. CDR3 in DNA: TGCAGCGTGGGGGAGGGCAGAACCTACGAGCAGTACTTC.

The rearrangement links TRBV20-1 to TRBJ2-1; maybe TRBD2 (6 bases). Germline CDR1 reads DFQATT; CDR2 reads SNEGSKA (reference sequence). V lost 5 bases to trimming and J lost 5 bases, with 16 bases between them. This CDR3 is built from 14 residues. The CDR3 DNA reads TGCAGTGCTTGCAGCCGGGACTCTAACAATGAGCAGTTCTTC. This translates into CSACSRDSNNEQFF.

V usage is TRBV24-1 and J usage is TRBJ2-3; D might be TRBD1 (6 bases). With 5 bases removed from V and 1 base from J, the gap between germline ends came to 12 bases. Germline V lookup: CDR1 KGHDR, CDR2 SFDVKD. The length of the CDR3 is 15 residues. DNA of the CDR3: TGTGCCACCAGTGGAGGGGGAGCAGGCACAGATACGCAGTATTTT. Residues: CATSGGGAGTDTQYF.

The rearrangement joins TRBV20-1 to TRBJ2-3; maybe TRBD2 (6 bases). The CDR3 totals 14 residues. With 5 bases removed from V and 4 bases from J, the gap between germline ends came to 16 bases. Germline V gene lookup returns CDR1 DFQATT and CDR2 SNEGSKA (reference sequence). For the CDR3, the DNA is TGCAGTGCTCGAGGAGGGAGTATCTCAGATACGCAGTATTTT. Encoded protein: CSARGGSISDTQYF.

Written as DNA, the CDR3 is TGTGCCAGCAGCTCCGGACAGCGCGAGTACTTC. Its translation: CASSSGQREYF. V usage is TRBV7-8 and J usage is TRBJ2-4; a possible D gene is TRBD1 (6 bases). Germline-derived CDR1 and CDR2 are SGHVS and FQNEAQ. The ends were cut back, 4 bases at V and 14 bases at J, with 12 bases in the middle. This CDR3 region has 11 residues.

This clonotype was picked up a small number of times. This chain uses TRBV7-2 with TRBJ2-3; 7 bases map to TRBD2. The CDR3 runs to 15 residues. V lost 5 bases to trimming and J lost 0 bases; unmatched junction nucleotides: 5. CDR1 is SGHTA, CDR2 FQGNSA, per germline. The CDR3 nucleotides are TGTGCCAGCAGCGAAAGCGGGACTAGCACAGATACGCAGTATTTT. Its protein is CASSESGTSTDTQYF.

This clonotype was detected only a few times. CDR3 protein: CAISEGTSGYQETQYF. CDR3 in DNA: TGTGCCATCAGTGAGGGGACTAGCGGCTACCAAGAGACCCAGTACTTC. The chain uses TRBV10-3 and TRBJ2-5, with 11 positions matching TRBD2. V lost 2 bases to trimming and J lost 0 bases; unmatched junction nucleotides: 2. From germline, CDR1 is ENHRY and CDR2 SYGVKD. The CDR3 totals 16 residues.

This clonotype has just a few counts. CDR3: CASSRGAFGDNEQFF. CDR3 bases: TGTGCCAGCAGTAGGGGGGCCTTCGGAGACAATGAGCAGTTCTTC. This chain joins TRBV2 and TRBJ2-1; either TRBD1 or TRBD2 may fit D (6 bases each). V was cut by 5 bases and J by 5 bases, with 16 bases left in between. The CDR3 is 15 amino acids. Germline V gene sequence: CDR1 SNHLY, CDR2 FYNNEI.

Only a few counts were recorded for this clonotype. This sequence joins TRBV29-1 and TRBJ2-3; D may match TRBD1 or TRBD2 (5 bases each). The CDR3 length is 14 residues. Trimming took 6 bases from V and 2 from J, leaving 15 bases between them. Per the germline V gene, CDR1 is SQVTM and CDR2 is ANQGSEA. The CDR3 here is CSVQPGTYTDTQYF. CDR3 bases: TGCAGCGTGCAGCCCGGGACCTACACAGATACGCAGTATTTT.

This clonotype was recorded many times. The chain recombines TRBV9 with TRBJ1-2; D might be TRBD1 (6 bases). Germline CDR1 is SGDLS and CDR2 is YYNGEE. Trimming removed 4 bases from V and 6 bases from J, with 16 bases in between. This CDR3 comprises 14 residues. This CDR3 reads CASSPPQGRNGYTF. The DNA of the CDR3 is TGTGCCAGCAGCCCTCCCCAGGGGAGGAATGGCTACACCTTC.

This clonotype was counted between two and nine times. The rearrangement joins TRBV29-1 to TRBJ2-2; a possible D gene is TRBD2 (6 bases). The V end lost 3 bases, the J end lost 3 bases, and 14 bases lay between the germline ends. CDR3 length: 15 residues. Germline-derived CDR1 and CDR2 are SQVTM and ANQGSEA. The CDR3 nucleotides read TGCAGCGTTGATCGCGGGGCAGGAGACACCGGGGAGCTGTTTTTT. Amino acids: CSVDRGAGDTGELFF.

The table lists this clonotype with a few counts. The genes are TRBV27 and TRBJ2-7; 9 bases map to TRBD1. Germline assignment: CDR1 MNHEY and CDR2 SMNVEV (reference sequence). The CDR3 length is 17 residues. V was pared by 6 bases and J by 0 bases, with 12 bases of the junction left unmatched. The CDR3 sequence is CASSSWRDRGSSYEQYF. For the CDR3, the DNA is TGTGCCAGCAGCTCCTGGAGAGACAGGGGGAGCTCCTACGAGCAGTACTTC.

This clonotype was recorded a few times. The chain combines TRBV20-1 with TRBJ2-7; perhaps TRBD1 as D (6 bases). V dropped 5 bases and J dropped 0 bases, with 17 bases sitting between them. CDR3 length: 15 residues. From germline, CDR1 is DFQATT and CDR2 SNEGSKA (reference sequence). The CDR3 sequence is CSASVGQGPSYEQYF. The CDR3 DNA reads as TGCAGTGCTTCGGTCGGGCAGGGGCCCTCCTACGAGCAGTACTTC.

This chain uses TRBV5-1 with TRBJ2-3, with D unresolved. CDR3 length equals 15 residues. Per the germline V gene, CDR1 is SGHRS and CDR2 is YFSETQ. V shed 4 bases and J shed 5 bases, with 17 bases lying between them. The CDR3 loop is CASSGSTPPRDTQYF. CDR3 coding DNA: TGCGCCAGCAGCGGCTCGACTCCTCCGAGAGATACGCAGTATTTT.

This clonotype was seen more than once but under ten times. CDR3 nucleotide sequence: TGTGCCAGCAGGGGGGGCCGAGGGAATAATTCACCCCTCCACTTT. Translation: CASRGGRGNNSPLHF. The chain recombines TRBV12-3 or TRBV12-4 with TRBJ1-6; the D gene is possibly TRBD1 (6 bases). Trimming cost V 6 bases and J 5 bases, with 14 bases left between them. This CDR3 is built from 15 residues.